The 5 T cell receptor beta chains below come from one sample, sequenced in a study of early T cells in non-severe SARS-CoV-2 infection (dated by TCRdb to the early 2020s). The protocol used for the library was 5' RACE. TCRdb records NextSeq 500 as the sequencer. The raw public data were reprocessed by TCRdb itself: fastp quality trimming at Q25, MiXCR clonotype calling, in-frame beta chains only. Rows are combined by CDR3 protein, so each entry shows the most common genes and DNA. The sample table holds over 30,000 distinct CDR3 sequences, of which around 7% were seen once. About 12% of the sample is in the top ten clones. The material was whole blood, obtained at baseline. Source of these receptors: an adult who was a healthcare worker with PCR-confirmed SARS-CoV-2 infection or an uninfected control (not recorded which).

This clonotype has more than one count but fewer than ten. V is TRBV7-8 and J is TRBJ2-2, with D perhaps matching TRBD1 or TRBD2 (5 bases each). The CDR3 has 15 residues. The V end lost 2 bases, the J end lost 3 bases, and 10 bases lay between the germline ends. Germline assignment: CDR1 SGHVS and CDR2 FQNEAQ. The CDR3 sequence is CASSLLGGDTGELFF. CDR3 sequence (DNA): TGTGCCAGCAGCTTACTTGGGGGAGACACCGGGGAGCTGTTTTTT.

This clonotype came up a few times. This chain joins TRBV20-1 and TRBJ2-5; D is uncertain. Germline V gene data show CDR1 as DFQATT and CDR2 as SNEGSKA (reference sequence). Deletions cut 6 bases from V and 2 bases from J, with 10 bases between. This CDR3 spans 12 amino acids. CDR3 residues: CSARHQQETQYF. CDR3 sequence (DNA): TGCAGTGCGAGACACCAACAAGAGACCCAGTACTTC.

There are many counts of this clonotype. V usage is TRBV10-3 and J usage is TRBJ1-4; D may be TRBD1 (6 bases). In germline, CDR1 is ENHRY, CDR2 SYGVKD. The V and J ends lost 4 bases and 3 bases respectively, with 15 bases between them. The CDR3 is made up of 16 amino acids. The CDR3 loop reads CAISVDSIGSNEKLFF. CDR3 nucleotides: TGTGCCATCAGTGTGGACAGCATAGGATCTAATGAAAAACTGTTTTTT.

This clonotype has at least ten counts. The CDR3 sequence is CASSPGWGQGRTGELFF. DNA of the CDR3: TGTGCCAGCAGTCCTGGTTGGGGACAGGGTAGGACCGGGGAGCTGTTTTTT. V gene TRBV27 combines with J gene TRBJ2-2, with 9 bases that match TRBD1. With 5 bases clipped from V and 5 bases from J, the junction kept 12 bases outside the gene matches. The CDR3 extends over 17 amino acids. Germline CDR1 is MNHEY and CDR2 is SMNVEV (reference sequence).

The chain combines TRBV12-3 or TRBV12-4 with TRBJ1-5; TRBD1 agrees at 7 bases. The length of the CDR3 is 13 residues. V was pared by 5 bases and J by 9 bases, with 7 bases of the junction left unmatched. The CDR3: CASSRTRQGPQHF. In DNA, the CDR3 is TGTGCCAGCAGTCGAACCCGACAGGGGCCCCAGCATTTT.